One and the same sample provided the 5 T cell receptor beta chains below, sequenced in a study of graft-versus-host responses after intestinal transplantation. These receptors are not linked to any known antigen. The assay was immunoSEQ multiplex PCR, and TCRdb's table has in-frame clones only and misses some. Among some 90,000 clones listed, just under 95% were seen once. The starting material was unstimulated CD4+ T cells sorted from spleen or lymph node cells, obtained before intestinal transplant. The receptors here all came from a human donor who received an intestinal transplant.

This rearrangement joins TRBV27 to TRBJ2-3, with TRBD2 matching over 10 bases. V was pared by 8 bases and J by 3 bases, with 5 bases of the junction left unmatched. The CDR3 consists of 14 residues. CDR1 is MNHEY and CDR2 is SMNVEV in the germline V gene (reference sequence). The CDR3 loop reads CASGPGLATDTQYF. The CDR3 DNA reads as TGTGCCAGCGGACCGGGACTAGCGACAGATACGCAGTATTTT.

Here the CDR3 DNA reads TGTGCCAGCAGCTTAAGAGCGACGAACACTGAAGCTTTCTTT. Translation: CASSLRATNTEAFF. The rearrangement joins TRBV7-9 to TRBJ1-1; unclear D gene. The CDR3 extends over 14 amino acids. Germline CDR1 reads SEHNR; CDR2 reads FQNEAQ (reference sequence). The ends were cut back, 2 bases at V and 1 base at J, with 8 bases in the middle. Full variable domain (rest looked up from reference TRBV7-9 and TRBJ1-1): DTGVSQNPRHKITKRGQNVTFRCDPISEHNRLYWYRQTLGQGPEFLTYFQNEAQLEKSRLLSDRFSAERPKGSFSTLEIQRTEQGDSAMYLCASSLRATNTEAFFGQGTRLTVV.

The rearrangement uses TRBV11-1 and TRBJ2-3; the match to TRBD2 covers 15 bases. From germline, CDR1 is SGHAT and CDR2 FQDESV (reference sequence). V shed 5 bases and J 6 bases; nucleotides not matched to a gene: 9. The CDR3 has 17 residues. The CDR3 coding sequence is TGTGCCAGCAGCAATGGACTAGCGGGAGGGCCGCGGGATACGCAGTATTTT. Translating it yields CASSNGLAGGPRDTQYF.

V usage is TRBV28 and J usage is TRBJ1-2; D perhaps matches TRBD1 (6 bases). The CDR3 extends over 14 amino acids. CDR1 and CDR2 from the germline V gene are MDHEN and SYDVKM. Trimming shortened V by 2 bases and J by 1 base, and 8 bases separated the two germline ends. The CDR3 protein is CASSLGQFNYGYTF. CDR3 coding DNA: TGTGCCAGCAGTTTAGGACAGTTTAACTATGGCTACACCTTC.

For this clone: It is likely a read error, because the conserved phenylalanine at the end of the CDR3 is missing. The chain employs TRBV7-2 and TRBJ2-4; the match to TRBD2 covers 8 bases. The CDR3 contains 15 residues. Germline CDR1 reads SGHTA; CDR2 reads FQGNSA. The V gene end was trimmed by 4 bases and the J gene end by 8 bases; junction bases not matched to a gene: 10. CDR3 amino acids: CASSSRRGGEYIQYL. The DNA for the CDR3 is TGTGCCAGCAGCTCCCGACGGGGGGGAGAGTACATTCAGTACCTC.